This is a list of T cell receptor beta chains from one sample in a study of blood T cell repertoires in COVID-19. Clones were sequenced by immunoSEQ multiplex PCR, and TCRdb holds only the in-frame ones, with some missing. The repertoire consists of a few hundred thousand clones, with around 90% occurring once and the leading ten covering around 5%. Sequencing was done on a sample of peripheral blood. All receptors come from an older woman with COVID-19, enrolled during active disease. The CDR3 runs from the conserved cysteine through the conserved F or W. Each record gives: V gene, D gene, clone size, J gene, CDR3 protein, CDR3 DNA. The D gene is left open where the match is weak. The listing skips clone size in some rows; elsewhere it reads once, few, many or a size class.

TRBV27	NA	NA	TRBJ1-5	CASSLSPSQPQHF	TGTGCCAGCAGTTTATCCCCATCTCAGCCCCAGCATTTT
TRBV10-3	TRBD2	NA	TRBJ2-3	CAIRKTSGGGDTQYF	TGTGCCATCAGGAAAACTAGCGGGGGTGGAGATACGCAGTATTTT
TRBV7-6	TRBD1	few	TRBJ2-2	CASSPGQGTSPRGELFF	TGTGCCAGCAGCCCGGGACAGGGGACTTCCCCCCGGGGGGAGCTGTTTTTT
TRBV11-3	TRBD2	once	TRBJ2-5	CASSPGLAGIETQYF	TGTGCCAGCAGCCCGGGACTAGCGGGAATAGAGACCCAGTACTTC
TRBV2	NA	NA	TRBJ1-1	CASSVDTISEAFF	TGTGCCAGCAGTGTGGATACTATCTCTGAAGCTTTCTTT
TRBV10-1	TRBD1	NA	TRBJ2-1	CASRGQGASPQVFF	TGCGCCAGCAGGGGACAGGGGGCTTCTCCCCAAGTGTTCTTC
TRBV5-4	NA	NA	TRBJ2-1	CASSTRTNSYNEQFF	TGTGCCAGCAGCACCCGGACAAACTCCTACAATGAGCAGTTCTTC
TRBV5-1	NA	NA	TRBJ1-1	CASSLAGIMAAEAFF	TGCGCCAGCAGCTTGGCCGGGATTATGGCAGCTGAAGCTTTCTTT
TRBV18	TRBD2	NA	TRBJ2-1	CASSPSSGYNEQFF	TGTGCCAGCTCACCATCTAGCGGATACAATGAGCAGTTCTTC
TRBV30	NA	NA	TRBJ1-1	CAWSVGTGTYAFF	TGTGCCTGGAGTGTCGGAACAGGGACCTATGCTTTCTTT
TRBV5-1	NA	NA	TRBJ2-2	CASSLGRTRGTGELFF	TGCGCCAGCAGTTTAGGACGGACTCGAGGGACCGGGGAGCTGTTTTTT
TRBV6-1	NA	NA	TRBJ1-4	CASSEVGGSNEKLFF	TGTGCCAGCAGTGAAGTCGGGGGATCTAATGAAAAACTGTTTTTT
TRBV7-6	TRBD1	NA	TRBJ2-7	CASSRDRGYEQYF	TGTGCCAGCAGCCGTGACAGGGGGTACGAGCAGTACTTC
TRBV9	TRBD2	few	TRBJ2-5	CASSPWTSPTQETQYF	TGTGCCAGCAGCCCCTGGACTAGCCCAACCCAAGAGACCCAGTACTTC
TRBV27	TRBD2	once	TRBJ2-5	CASMPFMVGLAGTQYF	TGTGCCAGCATGCCCTTTATGGTCGGACTAGCAGGGACCCAGTACTTC
TRBV30	TRBD1	NA	TRBJ1-1	CAWSLDRGTEAFF	TGTGCCTGGAGTCTGGACAGGGGTACTGAAGCTTTCTTT
TRBV16	TRBD1	NA	TRBJ1-1	CASSKDRGGLRAFF	TGTGCCAGCAGCAAAGACAGGGGAGGCCTTCGAGCTTTCTTT
TRBV29-1	TRBD2	NA	TRBJ2-1	CSVEGLAGIFEQFF	TGCAGCGTTGAAGGGCTAGCGGGAATCTTTGAGCAGTTCTTC
TRBV6-6	NA	NA	TRBJ1-5	CASSYSMTPANQPQHF	TGTGCCAGCAGTTACTCGATGACACCCGCCAATCAGCCCCAGCATTTT
TRBV11-3	NA	NA	TRBJ2-2	CASSLYTGELFF	TGTGCCAGCAGCCTCTACACCGGGGAGCTGTTTTTT
TRBV5-6	NA	NA	TRBJ2-3	CASRRRRGGGTDTQYF	TGTGCCAGCAGACGGCGACGAGGCGGGGGCACAGATACGCAGTATTTT
TRBV4-3	TRBD1	NA	TRBJ1-2	CASSQDWTGQYYGYTF	TGCGCCAGCAGCCAAGACTGGACAGGTCAATACTATGGCTACACCTTC